The source of this T cell receptor (beta chain) is a study of shared clonotypes between healthy human individuals (dated by TCRdb to 2019 to 2021). Looking at the study overall: The cohort comprised two women and three men aged 18 to 49 years. For each donor, three plates each were used for CD4 naive and CD4 memory, two plates were used for CD8 naive, and one plate was used for CD8 memory. To increase sequencing depth and limit assay-specific biases, different laboratories used diverse techniques to prepare libraries and sequence TCR repertoires. Leukapheresis yielded between about 0.85 and 10 billion PBMCs per donor. To estimate repertoire size and how much clonotype sharing occurs between individuals, the study deeply sequenced the blood TCR repertoires of five healthy adults.

Sequences SGHRS (CDR1) and YFSETQ (CDR2) are obtained from the germline V gene. The CDR3 spans 12 residues, from the cysteine through the phenylalanine. Just CDR3 DNA is preserved here, 36 bases in frame from base 1. The trim is 0 bases for V and 7 bases for J, with a gap of 8 bases between the germline ends. Using the deep immunoSEQ assay, TCR CDR3 regions were amplified from genomic DNA by multiplex PCR. For each cell subset, the extracted genomic DNA was distributed evenly across all wells of several immunoSEQ 96-well plates, and each plate served as one replicate. For sorted subsets, approximately 190 ng genomic DNA, equal to some 28,000 T cell genomes, was loaded into each replicate PCR. Purified libraries were measured with a Qubit 3.0 fluorometer, size-checked on a Bioanalyzer 2100, and measured again with the KAPA Library Quantification kit. Each immunoSEQ 96-well plate was sequenced on its own single-read 150-cycle Illumina NextSeq 550 flow cell. For the original study's pipeline: Because the immunoSEQ output held only junctional sequences and lacked quality scores, the filtering could not match the filtering applied to full-length reads. To assign V/J genes and CDR3, sequences were annotated using PyIR, a Python wrapper for IgBLAST v1.9, with IMGT germline references. Any read was removed if the V/J assignment was weak (E-value above 1e-6), the CDR3 was missing, or the read contained stop codons, out-of-frame junctions, or ambiguous translated residues. V3J clonotypes were defined as sequences sharing the same inferred V gene, J gene, and CDR3 amino acid sequence. Percentage overlap between repertoires was calculated by dividing the number of shared unique clonotypes by the size of the smaller repertoire. Repertoire richness was assessed with RTK rarefaction, the Chao1 estimator, and Recon v2.1 estimates of unobserved clonotypes. Generation probabilities for all TCRbeta clonotypes obtained by the gDNA method from a handful of donors were computed using OLGA. TCRdb re-hosts the immuneACCESS table, in-frame sequences only. Its copies lack some clones; in the studies checked, an unresolved V gene accounts for under half of them, and the cause for the rest is not known. The V and J calls and clone size are taken from that table; D and trimming were inferred from the DNA. In all, the sample holds a few million clones, and around 92% of those were seen once. Jointly, the top ten make up around 0.38% of the sample.

What the research found in general, with its limitations: Pairwise subsampling led to the expectation that sequencing depth would affect the degree of clonotype sharing among donors. Sampling was restricted to blood, and TCR repertoires in tissues likely differ from the TCR repertoires found in blood. Because the study included only a small number of donors, the genetic and exposure-history diversity represented was limited. Naive subsets generally had larger estimated clonotype richness than memory subsets. Across four donors, about 5% of naive CD4, roughly 3.3% of naive CD8, roughly 2.2% of memory CD4, and 0.3% to 0.45% of memory CD8 clonotypes were shared. Higher generation probabilities were observed for clonotypes shared by all four sorted-subset donors than for non-shared clonotypes. Even with the large sequencing depth, rarefaction of the sorted-subset datasets indicated that sequencing was incomplete.

Healthy HIV-negative adults with no recently reported acute infections or vaccinations were included as donors. Every donor was a Caucasian adult residing in Nashville, Tennessee, USA. CD4+ T cells were enriched by magnetic negative selection; naive cells were then positively selected on CD45RA, and the negative fraction formed the memory subset. Blood was obtained by leukapheresis, after which PBMCs were separated by Ficoll-Histopaque density gradient centrifugation and cryopreserved in liquid nitrogen vapor phase. Analytical flow cytometry was used to check the purity and quantity of every magnetically sorted T cell population. From each sorted fraction, genomic DNA was isolated and quantified by UV absorbance on a Nanodrop 2000c. About this clone itself: Its antigen specificity is not known. It has no much larger one-base neighbor in the sample; base qualities were not kept. The same CDR3 is also encoded by other DNA sequences in this sample.

The clonotype was recovered from a man aged 18 to 30 in good health. Some clones in this sample may be carry-over from other donors' samples. The rearranged chain carries TRBV5-1 and TRBJ2-7; the best D guess is TRBD1, with 5 bases matching. Sequencing was carried out using naive CD4+ T cells from PBMCs. The cell subset or site label here, explained by the study, means: CD45RA+ positively selected. The CDR3 region: CASSLAPGEQYF. The DNA sequence is TGCGCCAGCAGCTTGGCGCCAGGGGAGCAGTACTTC.